There are many counts of the clone carrying this TCR beta chain. Preparation of the TCRbeta library was carried out with unique molecular identifiers. TCRdb re-analysed the PCR reads in MiXCR, keeping a single row per CDR3 protein. The sample contains some 450,000 distinct CDR3 sequences, around two fifths of which appear only once. The data stem from a study of T-cell reconstitution after alpha-beta-depleted transplantation in children. V was clipped by 6 bases and J by 7 bases; unmatched bases: 12. The germline V gene encodes CDR1 DFQATT and CDR2 SNEGSKA (reference sequence). CDR3 size: 14 residues.

This specimen consisted of PBMCs, obtained before TCRalphabeta/CD19-depleted stem cell transplant. The chain couples TRBV20-1 to TRBJ2-1, with 7 bases that match TRBD2. This clonotype was obtained from a girl under 10 years old with aplastic anemia, due to receive a stem cell transplant. The CDR3 DNA is TGCAGTGCGATCCCAGCGGGGTTCTCAAATGAGCAGTTCTTC. This encodes CSAIPAGFSNEQFF.